This T cell receptor (beta chain) was captured by sequencing in a study of vaccination and CD4 T cells after COVID-19. About the research overall: Overlapping peptides of the spike proteins of SARS-CoV-2, HCoV-NL63, HCoV-OC43 and HCoV-229E were used for cell stimulation. Controls used CEFX viral epitopes (positive), HIV-1 Nef peptides (negative), or no peptide.

The study sequenced cultured CD4+ T cell DNA using the Oncomine TCR Beta short-read assay. TCRdb analysed the PCR reads with MiXCR anew, one entry per CDR3 protein. This repertoire shows 8,500 to 14,000 distinct CDR3 sequences, less than 35% found once; its top ten account for around 22%. As for treatment: approximately nine-day PBMC culture with coronavirus spike peptide pools or control peptides (ViraFEST assay). Germline values: CDR1 SNHLY, CDR2 FYNNEI. V was shortened by 1 base and J by 5 bases, with 9 bases between the two germline ends. The CDR3 extends over 13 amino acids. About this clonotype itself: As yet, its antigen is unknown.

The sequence derives from a human donor with COVID-19. The chain couples TRBV2 to TRBJ2-7, with D possibly called TRBD1 or TRBD2 (5 bases each). The sample comprised cultured CD4+ T cells from blood. The CDR3 DNA follows: TGTGCCAGCAGTGAAGTACGGGGCCACGAGCAGTACTTC. It specifies CASSEVRGHEQYF.